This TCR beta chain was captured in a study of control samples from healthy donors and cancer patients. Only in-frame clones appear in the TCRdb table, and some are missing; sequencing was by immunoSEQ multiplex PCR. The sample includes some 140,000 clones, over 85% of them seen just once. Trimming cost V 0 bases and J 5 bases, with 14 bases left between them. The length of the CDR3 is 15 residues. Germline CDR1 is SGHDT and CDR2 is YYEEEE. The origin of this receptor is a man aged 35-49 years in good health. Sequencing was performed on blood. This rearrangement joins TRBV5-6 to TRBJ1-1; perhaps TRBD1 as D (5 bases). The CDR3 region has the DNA TGTGCCAGCAGCTTGGGACAGCGGCGTCGGACTGAAGCTTTCTTT. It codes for CASSLGQRRRTEAFF.